These 22 T cell receptor beta chains were sequenced from one sample in a study of beta chain features in type 1 diabetes. Their cognate antigens are unknown. Whole-study findings and limits: Researchers report that Type 1 diabetes patients had moderately but significantly shorter TCRB CDR3s across all four CD4+ subsets.

TCRB transcripts that were expressed got sequenced, as all of the isolated RNA had been reverse transcribed. Assay used: immunoSEQ multiplex PCR; TCRdb lists only in-frame clones, some missing. The table includes about 160,000 clones, around 8% detected once. Sequences were obtained from central memory CD4+ T cells from blood. These receptors were collected from a woman aged 40 to 49 with type 1 diabetes.

CDR3 residues: CSVRSGGVYEQYF. The CDR3 DNA follows: TGCAGCGTGCGTAGCGGGGGGGTCTACGAGCAGTACTTC. V is TRBV29-1 and J is TRBJ2-7, with TRBD2 matching over 11 bases. The CDR3 covers 13 residues. Germline V lookup: CDR1 SQVTM, CDR2 ANQGSEA. Trimming cost V 6 bases and J 3 bases; bases outside gene matches: 4.

In this sample, this clone turned up a few times. The chain couples TRBV5-1 to TRBJ2-6, with a weak D call TRBD1 (6 bases). Germline-derived CDR1 and CDR2 are SGHRS and YFSETQ. V dropped 2 bases and J dropped 1 base, with 10 bases sitting between them. This CDR3 spans 16 amino acids. The CDR3 here is CASSLQGQSGANVLTF. The CDR3 coding sequence is TGCGCCAGCAGCTTACAGGGACAATCTGGGGCCAACGTCCTGACTTTC.

The chain links TRBV5-4 to TRBJ2-6; TRBD2 matches 12 bases. V lost 4 bases to trimming and J lost 0 bases; unmatched junction nucleotides: 5. The CDR3 extends over 18 amino acids. Germline lookup yields CDR1 SGHNT and CDR2 YYREEE (reference sequence). CDR3 sequence: CASSLGLAGTSGANVLTF. The CDR3, as DNA: TGTGCCAGCAGCCTAGGACTAGCGGGGACCTCTGGGGCCAACGTCCTGACTTTC.

Only a few counts were recorded for this clone. This sequence joins TRBV4-1 and TRBJ2-5, with 14 bases aligning to TRBD2. After removal of 6 bases from V and 1 base from J, the junction contained 1 base not matched to a gene. The CDR3 runs to 15 residues. Looked up from germline, CDR1 is MGHRA and CDR2 is YSYEKL. The CDR3 DNA reads TGCGCCAGCAGAGGGACTAGCGGGGGCCAAGAGACCCAGTACTTC. It is translated as CASRGTSGGQETQYF.

CDR3 in amino acids: CASRLSETQYF. The CDR3 nucleotides read TGTGCCAGCAGACTAAGTGAGACCCAGTACTTC. The chain couples TRBV7-2 to TRBJ2-5, with D hard to call. Trimming removed 6 bases from V and 5 bases from J, with 7 bases in between. The CDR3 spans 11 residues. CDR1 and CDR2 from the germline V gene are SGHTA and FQGNSA.

This clone was recorded a few times. The V call is TRBV9, the J call TRBJ1-1; D might be TRBD1 (5 bases). This CDR3 region has 13 residues. With 0 bases removed from V and 8 bases from J, the gap between germline ends came to 11 bases. Germline V gives CDR1 SGDLS, CDR2 YYNGEE. CDR3 nucleotide sequence: TGTGCCAGCAGCGTAGGGGGGGTGTCGGAAGCTTTCTTT. It yields the protein CASSVGGVSEAFF.

The V call is TRBV4-2, the J call TRBJ2-7, with 9 bases identical to TRBD1. The CDR3 has 14 residues. CDR1 and CDR2 (germline): LGHNA, YNFKEQ. After removal of 4 bases from V and 7 bases from J, the junction contained 8 bases not matched to a gene. The CDR3 protein is CASSLGTGREEQYF. The CDR3 DNA follows: TGTGCCAGCAGCCTCGGGACAGGGCGTGAAGAGCAGTACTTC.

This clone was counted at least ten times. CDR3 sequence (DNA): TGTGCCAGCAGCTTAGTCGGGGGGGGATACAATGAGCAGTTCTTC. Its protein is CASSLVGGGYNEQFF. The chain recombines TRBV7-8 with TRBJ2-1; TRBD2 matches at 8 bases. Germline V gene data show CDR1 as SGHVS and CDR2 as FQNEAQ. Losses at the gene ends were 1 base for V and 4 bases for J; bases not matched to a gene: 3. This CDR3 has 15 residues.

The J gene is TRBJ1-5, the V gene TRBV15; a weak D match, TRBD1 (5 bases). There are 15 residues in the CDR3. Trimming left V 4 bases short and J 0 bases short, with 10 bases between. Per the germline V gene, CDR1 is LNHNV and CDR2 is YYDKDF (reference sequence). CDR3 coding DNA: TGTGCCACCAGCAAGACAGTTGATAGCAATCAGCCCCAGCATTTT. It is translated as CATSKTVDSNQPQHF.

This clone was detected a few times. This chain joins TRBV28 and TRBJ2-1, with 7 bases that match TRBD1. V dropped 5 bases and J dropped 2; count of bases not matched to a gene: 6. This CDR3 spans 15 amino acids. Germline-derived CDR1 and CDR2 are MDHEN and SYDVKM. The CDR3 loop reads CASSRTGDAYNEQFF. DNA of the CDR3: TGTGCCAGCAGTAGAACAGGGGACGCCTACAATGAGCAGTTCTTC.

This clone was seen a handful of times. This chain connects TRBV19 to TRBJ1-1; 7 nucleotides agree with TRBD1. The junction had 4 bases not matched to a gene; V was cut back by 5 bases and J by 1 base. Germline CDR1 is LNHDA and CDR2 is SQIVND (reference sequence). The CDR3 has 14 amino acids. The chain's CDR3 is CASSPRQGNTEAFF. The CDR3 DNA is TGTGCCAGTAGTCCCCGACAGGGGAACACTGAAGCTTTCTTT.

In its sample, this clone was seen a few times. The genes are TRBV29-1 and TRBJ2-5; TRBD1 is a possible D gene (6 bases). V lost 0 bases, J lost 5 bases, and 7 bases lay in between. The germline V gene encodes CDR1 SQVTM and CDR2 ANQGSEA. The CDR3 length is 12 residues. CDR3 bases: TGCAGCGTTGAAGATAGGGGGGAGACCCAGTACTTC. Protein product: CSVEDRGETQYF.

The gene calls are TRBV7-9 and TRBJ1-3; 9 bases are a match to TRBD1. Losses at the gene ends were 5 bases for V and 2 bases for J; bases not matched to a gene: 7. CDR1 and CDR2 from the germline V gene are SEHNR and FQNEAQ (reference sequence). The CDR3 is made up of 16 amino acids. CDR3 in amino acids: CASSVRTGEAGNTIYF. CDR3 coding DNA: TGTGCCAGCAGCGTAAGGACAGGGGAGGCTGGAAACACCATATATTTT. The full variable domain, with the rest looked up from reference TRBV7-9 and TRBJ1-3, is DTGVSQNPRHKITKRGQNVTFRCDPISEHNRLYWYRQTLGQGPEFLTYFQNEAQLEKSRLLSDRFSAERPKGSFSTLEIQRTEQGDSAMYLCASSVRTGEAGNTIYFGEGSWLTVV.

This clone was observed a handful of times. The genes are TRBV2 and TRBJ1-6; TRBD1 aligns across 8 bases. J was trimmed by 7 bases and V by 8 bases; bases with no gene match: 7. The CDR3 extends over 14 amino acids. The V gene's germline CDR1 is SNHLY and CDR2 FYNNEI. The CDR3 region has the DNA TGTGCCAGCTTGACAGGGGCGAGGAATTCACCCCTCCACTTT. It specifies CASLTGARNSPLHF.

This clone was recorded many times. The CDR3 is CASSLNRGTDTQYF. CDR3 in DNA: TGTGCCAGCAGCTTAAACAGGGGCACAGATACGCAGTATTTT. The chain couples TRBV11-3 to TRBJ2-3; maybe TRBD1 (6 bases). The germline V gene encodes CDR1 SGHNT and CDR2 YENEEA. The V gene lost 2 bases and the J gene lost 1 base, with 7 bases spanning the gap. The CDR3 is 14 amino acids.

This clone was observed a few times. The same CDR3 can be traced to other DNA sequences in this sample. The J gene is TRBJ2-1, the V gene TRBV9; TRBD2 matches 8 bases. This CDR3 spans 15 amino acids. V dropped 0 bases and J dropped 3; count of bases not matched to a gene: 2. The germline CDR1 and CDR2 sequences are SGDLS and YYNGEE. The CDR3 DNA reads TGTGCCAGCAGCGTAGCGGGGGGGAGCTACAATGAGCAGTTCTTC. The encoded protein is CASSVAGGSYNEQFF.

A few counts support this clone. The rearrangement uses TRBV9 and TRBJ2-7, with D possibly TRBD2 on 6 matching bases. V was clipped by 0 bases and J by 7 bases, with 23 bases between them. Per the germline V gene, CDR1 is SGDLS and CDR2 is YYNGEE. This CDR3 has 17 residues. CDR3 amino acids: CASSVGASAGSREEQYF. The CDR3 DNA reads TGTGCCAGCAGCGTAGGGGCATCCGCGGGATCTCGTGAGGAGCAGTACTTC.

This clone was observed a handful of times. V and J are TRBV19 and TRBJ2-7, with TRBD2 matching over 13 bases. This CDR3 is built from 14 residues. With V trimmed by 6 bases and J by 4 bases, 3 bases remained unmatched. Germline V gene lookup returns CDR1 LNHDA and CDR2 SQIVND (reference sequence). Here the CDR3 reads CASRTSGGHYEQYF. As DNA, the CDR3 is TGTGCCAGTAGGACTAGCGGGGGGCATTACGAGCAGTACTTC. Variable domain in full (rest from reference TRBV19 and TRBJ2-7): DGGITQSPKYLFRKEGQNVTLSCEQNLNHDAMYWYRQDPGQGLRLIYYSQIVNDFQKGDIAEGYSVSREKKESFPLTVTSAQKNPTAFYLCASRTSGGHYEQYFGPGTRLTVT.

This clone was seen a few times. This chain links TRBV7-8 with TRBJ1-1; a possible D gene is TRBD1 (5 bases). CDR3 length equals 15 residues. In germline, CDR1 is SGHVS, CDR2 FQNEAQ. V was clipped by 5 bases and J by 0 bases, with 13 bases between them. CDR3 sequence: CASSGPGGMNTEAFF. The DNA for the CDR3 is TGTGCCAGCAGCGGACCGGGGGGGATGAACACTGAAGCTTTCTTT.

This clone came up a few times. V gene TRBV29-1 combines with J gene TRBJ1-2; D is unresolved. V was clipped by 4 bases and J by 2 bases, with 14 bases between them. Germline values: CDR1 SQVTM, CDR2 ANQGSEA. This CDR3 is built from 14 residues. The CDR3 spells CSVADPFINYGYTF. The CDR3 DNA is TGCAGCGTTGCAGATCCTTTTATAAACTATGGCTACACCTTC.

This clone turned up a few times. This chain connects TRBV28 to TRBJ2-1; the D is unclear. Trimming stripped 6 bases from V and 0 bases from J, with 12 bases between. The CDR3 totals 15 residues. Germline V CDR1 and CDR2: MDHEN, SYDVKM. The CDR3 DNA reads TGTGCCAGCAGCCCCCCCCTAGGCTCCTACAATGAGCAGTTCTTC. This encodes CASSPPLGSYNEQFF.

This clone was detected a few times. This sequence joins TRBV29-1 and TRBJ1-4; 7 bases are a match to TRBD1. This CDR3 is built from 13 residues. V shed 5 bases and J 5 bases; nucleotides not matched to a gene: 5. From germline, CDR1 is SQVTM and CDR2 ANQGSEA. The CDR3 DNA sequence: TGCAGCGTTACGGGACAGCTAAATGAAAAACTGTTTTTT. Its translation is CSVTGQLNEKLFF. The full variable domain, rest sourced from reference TRBV29-1 and TRBJ1-4, is SAVISQKPSRDICQRGTSLTIQCQVDSQVTMMFWYRQQPGQSLTLIATANQGSEATYESGFVIDKFPISRPNLTFSTLTVSNMSPEDSSIYLCSVTGQLNEKLFFGSGTQLSVL.